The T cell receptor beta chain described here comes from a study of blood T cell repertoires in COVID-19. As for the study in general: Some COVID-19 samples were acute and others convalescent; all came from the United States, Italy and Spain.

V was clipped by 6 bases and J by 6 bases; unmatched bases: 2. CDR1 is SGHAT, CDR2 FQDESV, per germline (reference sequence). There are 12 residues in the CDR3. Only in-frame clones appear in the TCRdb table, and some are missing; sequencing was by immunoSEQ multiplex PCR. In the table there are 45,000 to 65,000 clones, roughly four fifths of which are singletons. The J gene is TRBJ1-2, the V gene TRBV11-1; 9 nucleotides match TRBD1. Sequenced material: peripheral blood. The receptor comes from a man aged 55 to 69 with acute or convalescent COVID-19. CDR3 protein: CASRDRGDGYTF. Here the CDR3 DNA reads TGTGCCAGCAGGGACAGGGGAGATGGCTACACCTTC.